This is a list of T cell receptor beta chains from one sample in a study of cytomegalovirus exposure and HLA in healthy donors. This table comes from immunoSEQ multiplex PCR, and its TCRdb copy is limited to in-frame clones, with some not included. Of about 250,000 clones listed, 72% were seen once; the top ten hold about 2.2%. The source material was PBMCs. These receptors all stem from a female donor in good health and CMV-seronegative. Each CDR3 is given with its conserved first and last residue. D genes are given only for firm matches. Not every row has a clone size; where given, it reads once, few, many or a size class.

TRBD1 | TRBJ2-3 | NA | TRBV15 | TGTGCCACCAGCCCAGAGGCGGGACAGGTCAGCACAGATACGCAGTATTTT | CATSPEAGQVSTDTQYF
NA | TRBJ1-1 | once | TRBV25-1 | TGTGCCAGCAGTGAATACACAAACCCGTCGGGGACTTTCTTT | CASSEYTNPSGTFF
TRBD1 | TRBJ1-1 | NA | TRBV5-6 | TGTGCCAGCAGCCCTGCAGGGGGCTCCGCTGAAGCTTTCTTT | CASSPAGGSAEAFF
NA | TRBJ2-7 | few | TRBV9 | TGTGCCAGCAGCGTAGAGGCAGGGACCTACGAGCAGTACTTC | CASSVEAGTYEQYF
NA | TRBJ2-7 | NA | TRBV2 | TGTGCCAGCAGTGTTGACAGTGGAGAGCAGTACTTC | CASSVDSGEQYF
NA | TRBJ2-1 | NA | TRBV27 | TGTGCCAGCAGTTTCACCATTGCGGACTACTCGAGCTCCTACAATGAGCAGTTCTTC | CASSFTIADYSSSYNEQFF
TRBD2 | TRBJ2-3 | NA | TRBV6-5 | TGTGCCAGCAGTTCTAGCGGGATTAGCACAGATACGCAGTATTTT | CASSSSGISTDTQYF
TRBD2 | TRBJ2-7 | NA | TRBV2 | TGTGCCAGCAGTGGAACTAGCGGGTACGATAACGAGCAGTACTTC | CASSGTSGYDNEQYF
NA | TRBJ2-3 | NA | TRBV19 | TGTGCCAGCGGACTCGGCACAGATACGCAGTATTTT | CASGLGTDTQYF
NA | TRBJ1-1 | few | TRBV25-1 | TGTGCCAGCCGAGGGCGGAAGAACACTGAAGCTTTCTTT | CASRGRKNTEAFF
TRBD1 | TRBJ1-2 | NA | TRBV7-9 | TGTTCCAGCAGCTCTAGTCCCGGGACAGGGTGGGACTATGGCTACACCTTC | CSSSSSPGTGWDYGYTF
NA | TRBJ2-1 | NA | TRBV5-6 | TGTGCCAGCAGCTTCGGCGGTGAGCAGTTCTTC | CASSFGGEQFF
NA | TRBJ1-1 | NA | TRBV19 | TGTGCCAGTAGTATGAGAGGGTCCGGCACTGAAGCTTTCTTT | CASSMRGSGTEAFF
NA | TRBJ2-1 | once | TRBV9 | TGTGCCAGCAGCTTGGACTTCTTAATCGGCAATGAGCAGTTCTTC | CASSLDFLIGNEQFF
NA | TRBJ1-4 | NA | TRBV6-5 | TGTGCCAGCAGCGACCCGGGGGGCACTAATGAAAAACTGTTTTTT | CASSDPGGTNEKLFF
NA | TRBJ2-3 | NA | TRBV7-3 | TGTGCCAGCAGCTTCGACAGTATCCGCACAGATACGCAGTATTTT | CASSFDSIRTDTQYF
NA | TRBJ2-2 | NA | TRBV19 | TGTGCCAGTAGTCCAAATGACTACTACACCGGGGAGCTGTTTTTT | CASSPNDYYTGELFF
TRBD1 | TRBJ1-5 | NA | TRBV5-4 | TGTGCCAGCAGCTCTAATGGAGGGACAGGGTCCCAGCCCCAGCATTTT | CASSSNGGTGSQPQHF
TRBD2 | TRBJ2-2 | NA | TRBV7-8 | TGTGCCAGCAGCGCCCTAAGGCTAGCGGGAGGGACGAACACCGGGGAGCTGTTTTTT | CASSALRLAGGTNTGELFF
NA | TRBJ2-3 | NA | TRBV30 | TGTGCCTGGGGTGTAATCGGGGACACAGATACGCAGTATTTT | CAWGVIGDTDTQYF
TRBD2 | TRBJ2-1 | NA | TRBV6-5 | TGTGCCAGCACCTACGGGACTAGCGGGGAACAGGAGTTCTTC | CASTYGTSGEQEFF
TRBD2 | TRBJ2-1 | once | TRBV19 | TGTGCCAGTAGTATTGGTCTAGCGGGAGAGCAGTTCTTC | CASSIGLAGEQFF
NA | TRBJ1-6 | NA | TRBV5-1 | TGCGCCAGCAGCCTAAACAGGGATTATAATTCACCCCTCCACTTT | CASSLNRDYNSPLHF
NA | TRBJ1-2 | NA | TRBV6-5 | TGTGCCAGCAGCCGAGACAGAGGAGTAAACTATGGCTACACCTTC | CASSRDRGVNYGYTF
NA | TRBJ2-7 | NA | TRBV30 | TGTGCCTGGAGTGGGGACAACGAGCAGTACTTC | CAWSGDNEQYF
NA | TRBJ2-2 | few | TRBV10-1 | TGCGCCAGCAGACTCGGACAGAACACCGGGGAGCTGTTTTTT | CASRLGQNTGELFF
TRBD1 | TRBJ1-1 | NA | TRBV27 | TGTGCCAGCAGTCCACTGCCGGGACAGGGAGACACTGAAGCTTTCTTT | CASSPLPGQGDTEAFF
TRBD1 | TRBJ1-5 | NA | TRBV28 | TGTGCCAGCAGCTCTGGACAGGGAGGGAACAGCAATCAGCCCCAGCATTTT | CASSSGQGGNSNQPQHF
NA | TRBJ1-2 | NA | TRBV5-1 | TGCGCCAGCAGCTTGGACAGGGCTTATTATGGCTACACCTTC | CASSLDRAYYGYTF
NA | TRBJ2-7 | NA | TRBV19 | TGTGCCAGTAGTTCGACTATCACCACCTACGAGCAGTACTTC | CASSSTITTYEQYF